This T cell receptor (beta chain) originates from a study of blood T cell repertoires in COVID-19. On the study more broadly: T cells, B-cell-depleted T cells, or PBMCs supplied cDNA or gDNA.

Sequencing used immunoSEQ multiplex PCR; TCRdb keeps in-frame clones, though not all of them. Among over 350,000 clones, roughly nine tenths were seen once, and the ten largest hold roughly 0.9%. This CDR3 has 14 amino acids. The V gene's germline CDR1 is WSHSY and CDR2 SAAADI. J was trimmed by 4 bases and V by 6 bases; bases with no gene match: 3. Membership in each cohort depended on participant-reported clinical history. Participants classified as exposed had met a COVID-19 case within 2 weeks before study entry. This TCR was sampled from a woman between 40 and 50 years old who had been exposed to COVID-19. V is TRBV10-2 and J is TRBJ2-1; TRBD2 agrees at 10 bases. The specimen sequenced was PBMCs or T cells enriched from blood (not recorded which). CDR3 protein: CASRSGGAYNEQFF. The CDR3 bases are TGCGCCAGCAGAAGCGGGGGGGCATACAATGAGCAGTTCTTC.